This section outlines one T cell receptor (beta chain) sequence together with its context. Its specificity is not known. Target depth was 1 in 200,000 to 1 in 1 million T cells, about 10x per clonotype. Repertoires were generated with immunoSEQ multiplex PCR, while TCRdb's copy carries only in-frame clones and drops some. The table lists approximately 84,000 clones, around 84% of them singletons. The trim removed 4 bases at V and 7 bases at J, leaving 10 bases unmatched. The CDR3 extends over 16 amino acids. The germline V gene encodes CDR1 MGHRA and CDR2 YSYEKL. This sample is drawn from a study of cytotoxic CD8 clonotypes in ibrutinib-treated CLL. Study-wide points: Elevated clonality accompanied ibrutinib response, with a return toward baseline values at progression. Sample timing was unmatched between remission and later-progressing patients; lymph nodes unstudied. At baseline, clonality was higher than in age-matched healthy donors and correlated with CD8+ counts.

The sequences come from PBMCs, collected before ibrutinib treatment. This chain joins TRBV4-1 and TRBJ2-2; 9 bases line up with TRBD1. The sequence came from a human donor with chronic lymphocytic leukemia. The CDR3 is CASSLRTGVDGGELFF. CDR3 in DNA: TGCGCCAGCAGCCTACGGACAGGGGTTGATGGCGGGGAGCTGTTTTTT.